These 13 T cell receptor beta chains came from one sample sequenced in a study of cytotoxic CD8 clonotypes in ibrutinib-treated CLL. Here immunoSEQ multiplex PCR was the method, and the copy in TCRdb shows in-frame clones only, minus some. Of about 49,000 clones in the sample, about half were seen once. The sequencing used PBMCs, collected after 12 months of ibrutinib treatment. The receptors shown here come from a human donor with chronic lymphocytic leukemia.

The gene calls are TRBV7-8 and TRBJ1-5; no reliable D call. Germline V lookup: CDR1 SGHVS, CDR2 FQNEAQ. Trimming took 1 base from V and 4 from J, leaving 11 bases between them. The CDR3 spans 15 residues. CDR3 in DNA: TGTGCCAGCAGCTTAGGGGCGGCAACTAATCAGCCCCAGCATTTT. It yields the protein CASSLGAATNQPQHF.

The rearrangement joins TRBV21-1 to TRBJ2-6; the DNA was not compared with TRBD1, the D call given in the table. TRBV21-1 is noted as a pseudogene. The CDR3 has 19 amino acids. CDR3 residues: CASSIRDRNVEPGANVLTF. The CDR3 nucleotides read TGTGCCAGCAGCATTCGGGACAGGAATGTAGAACCTGGGGCCAACGTCCTGACTTTC.

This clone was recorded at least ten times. The CDR3 bases are TGCGCCAGCAGCTTAGGGCAGGGGGCGAGCTCCTATAATTCACCCCTCCACTTT. Its translation is CASSLGQGASSYNSPLHF. This chain joins TRBV5-1 and TRBJ1-6, with TRBD1 matching over 8 bases. CDR3 length equals 18 residues. Germline V gene sequence: CDR1 SGHRS, CDR2 YFSETQ. J lost 0 bases, V lost 2 bases, and 7 bases had no gene match.

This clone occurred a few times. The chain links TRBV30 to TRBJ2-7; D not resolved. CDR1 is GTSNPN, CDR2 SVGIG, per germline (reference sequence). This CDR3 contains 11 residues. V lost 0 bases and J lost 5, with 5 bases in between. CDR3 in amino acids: CAWSVSNEQYF. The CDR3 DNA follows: TGTGCCTGGAGTGTTTCTAACGAGCAGTACTTC.

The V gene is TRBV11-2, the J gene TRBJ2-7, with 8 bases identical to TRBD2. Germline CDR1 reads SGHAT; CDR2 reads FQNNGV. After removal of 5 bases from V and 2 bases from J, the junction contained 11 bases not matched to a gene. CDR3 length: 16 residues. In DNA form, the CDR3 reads TGTGCCAGCAGCATAACCCCAGCGGGAGAGACCTACGAGCAGTACTTC. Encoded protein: CASSITPAGETYEQYF.

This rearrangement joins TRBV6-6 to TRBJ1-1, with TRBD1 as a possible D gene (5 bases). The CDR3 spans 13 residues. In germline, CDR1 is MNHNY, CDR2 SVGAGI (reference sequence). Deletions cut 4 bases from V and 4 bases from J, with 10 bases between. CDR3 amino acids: CASSWGRGTEAFF. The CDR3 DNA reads TGTGCCAGCAGTTGGGGACGTGGCACTGAAGCTTTCTTT.

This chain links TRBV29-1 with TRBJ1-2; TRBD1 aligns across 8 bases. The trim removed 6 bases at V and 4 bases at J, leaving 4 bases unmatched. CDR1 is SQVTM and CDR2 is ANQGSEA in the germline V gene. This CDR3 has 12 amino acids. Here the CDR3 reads CSVHRGVYGYTF. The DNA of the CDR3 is TGCAGCGTCCACAGGGGGGTCTATGGCTACACCTTC.

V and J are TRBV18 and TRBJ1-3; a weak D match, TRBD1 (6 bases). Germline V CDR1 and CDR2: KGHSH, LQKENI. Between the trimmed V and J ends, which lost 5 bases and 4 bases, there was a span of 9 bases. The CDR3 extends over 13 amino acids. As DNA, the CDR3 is TGTGCCAGCTCAACAGGGTCCGGAAACACCATATATTTT. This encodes CASSTGSGNTIYF.

The DNA of the CDR3 is TGTGCCAGCCACCACCAAGACGCCCCTGAAGCTTTCTTT. Its protein is CASHHQDAPEAFF. The chain combines TRBV7-8 with TRBJ1-1; no clear D gene. Germline V gives CDR1 SGHVS, CDR2 FQNEAQ. The CDR3 extends over 13 amino acids. V was clipped by 8 bases and J by 6 bases, with 16 bases between them. Supplemented by reference TRBV7-8 and TRBJ1-1, the full variable domain reads GAGVSQSPRYKVAKRGQDVALRCDPISGHVSLFWYQQALGQGPEFLTYFQNEAQLDKSGLPSDRFFAERPEGSVSTLKIQRTQQEDSAVYLCASHHQDAPEAFFGQGTRLTVV.

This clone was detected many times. The CDR3 nucleotides read TGTGCCAGCAGTGGTGGGCAGGGAAGCACCGGGGAGCTGTTTTTT. This codes for CASSGGQGSTGELFF. V usage is TRBV2 and J usage is TRBJ2-2; tentatively, D is TRBD1 (5 bases). V lost 4 bases and J lost 4, with 13 bases in between. The CDR3 loop spans 15 amino acids. CDR1 and CDR2 from the germline V gene are SNHLY and FYNNEI.

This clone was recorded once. The CDR3, as DNA: TGTGCCAGCAGTGGCAACAGGGGGCCAACCACCTATGGCTACACCTTC. Its protein is CASSGNRGPTTYGYTF. The V and J genes are TRBV6-1 and TRBJ1-2; 9 bases line up with TRBD1. J lost 4 bases, V lost 4 bases, and 10 bases had no gene match. The CDR3 extends over 16 amino acids. Germline-derived CDR1 and CDR2 are MNHNS and SASEGT.

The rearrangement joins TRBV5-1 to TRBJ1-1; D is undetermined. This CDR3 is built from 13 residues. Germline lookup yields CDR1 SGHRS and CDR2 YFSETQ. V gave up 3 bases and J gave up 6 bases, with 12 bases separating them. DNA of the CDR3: TGCGCCAGCAGCTCTGGTGGGTTCGCTGAAGCTTTCTTT. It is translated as CASSSGGFAEAFF.

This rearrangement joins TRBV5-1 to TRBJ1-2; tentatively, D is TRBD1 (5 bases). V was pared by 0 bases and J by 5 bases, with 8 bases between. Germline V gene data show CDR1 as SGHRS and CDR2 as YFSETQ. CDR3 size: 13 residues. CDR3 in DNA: TGCGCCAGCAGCTTGGAACAGGATTATGGCTACACCTTC. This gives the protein CASSLEQDYGYTF.